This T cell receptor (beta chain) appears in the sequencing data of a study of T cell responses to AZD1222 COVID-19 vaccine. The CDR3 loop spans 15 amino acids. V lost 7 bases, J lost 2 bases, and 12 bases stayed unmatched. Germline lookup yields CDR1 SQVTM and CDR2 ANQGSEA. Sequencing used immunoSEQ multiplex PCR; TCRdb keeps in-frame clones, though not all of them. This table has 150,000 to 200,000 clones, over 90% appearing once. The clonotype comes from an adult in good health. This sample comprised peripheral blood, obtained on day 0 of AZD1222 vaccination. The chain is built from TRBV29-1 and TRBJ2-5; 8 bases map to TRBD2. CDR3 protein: CSAGRGGLPQETQYF. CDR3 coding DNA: TGCAGCGCCGGGAGGGGAGGGCTGCCTCAAGAGACCCAGTACTTC.